The present T cell receptor beta chain was sequenced within a study of blood T cell repertoires in COVID-19. The V and J ends lost 6 bases and 3 bases, in that order; junction bases with no gene match: 6. This CDR3 is built from 14 residues. Germline CDR1 is MNHNY and CDR2 is SVGAGI (reference sequence). Produced via immunoSEQ multiplex PCR; TCRdb's table is partial and in-frame only. The top ten clones hold roughly 4% of a sample with roughly 250,000 clones, 75% to 90% of them seen once. The sequence was obtained from a woman in her thirties who had recovered from COVID-19. Sequenced material: PBMCs or T cells enriched from blood (not recorded which). The J gene is TRBJ1-2, the V gene TRBV6-6; 8 bases map to TRBD1. The CDR3 bases are TGTGCCAGCAGGTCTCGGACAGGGCACTATGGCTACACCTTC. Translation gives CASRSRTGHYGYTF.